Shown below are 25 T cell receptor beta chains from a single sample sequenced in a study of regulatory T cells in long-lasting Graves disease. Time point defined: newly diagnosed GD, antithyroid drugs for less than 3 months. PBMCs were the source of the RNA used for TCR sequencing. To make TCR beta libraries, researchers used iRepertoire HTBI primers and Arm-PCR of CDR3 regions. Each CDR3 protein gets one entry after TCRdb re-called the multiplex PCR reads with MiXCR. Here the sample spans 400,000 to 450,000 distinct CDR3 sequences, over 15% being singletons. This same sample was also part of a study on T cells in Graves' hyperthyroidism and ophthalmopathy.

The specimen was peripheral blood mononuclear cells (PBMCs), collected at new diagnosis, from a patient treated with antithyroid drugs. The receptors were sampled from a woman under 40 with Graves disease.

This sequence joins TRBV2 and TRBJ1-5; no reliable D call. The CDR3 extends over 15 amino acids. CDR1 SNHLY and CDR2 FYNNEI come from the germline V gene. The V and J ends lost 2 bases and 6 bases respectively, with 14 bases between them. Written as DNA, the CDR3 is TGTGCCAGCAGTGAATCCACGAGTGCGGTTCAGCCCCAGCATTTT. It specifies CASSESTSAVQPQHF.

J is TRBJ1-6 and V is TRBV6-2 or TRBV6-3; D might be TRBD1 (6 bases). Trimming removed 8 bases from V and 5 bases from J, with 13 bases in between. There are 14 residues in the CDR3. CDR1 MNHEY and CDR2 SVGEGT come from the germline V gene. CDR3 amino acids: CASGSTGHNSPLHF. The DNA of the CDR3 is TGTGCCAGCGGCTCGACAGGTCATAATTCACCCCTCCACTTT.

This clonotype was detected many times. The rearrangement joins TRBV10-2 to TRBJ2-7; D perhaps matches TRBD2 (6 bases). The CDR3 has 15 amino acids. V was cut by 2 bases and J by 4 bases, with 15 bases left in between. Germline V gives CDR1 WSHSY, CDR2 SAAADI. This CDR3 is CASSERAGRNYEQYF. The CDR3 DNA reads as TGCGCCAGCAGTGAGAGGGCAGGGAGGAATTACGAGCAGTACTTC.

This clonotype showed up many times. V and J are TRBV7-2 and TRBJ2-5; no clear D. The V gene's germline CDR1 is SGHTA and CDR2 FQGNSA. The CDR3 runs 13 residues. V dropped 4 bases and J dropped 3 bases, with 9 bases sitting between them. CDR3 protein: CASSWTAEETQYF. CDR3 DNA sequence: TGTGCCAGCAGCTGGACCGCCGAAGAGACCCAGTACTTC.

This clonotype was counted many times. The V and J genes are TRBV6-1 and TRBJ1-1; no clear D gene. The ends were cut back, 8 bases at V and 10 bases at J, with 5 bases in the middle. The CDR3 has 8 amino acids. Germline V gene sequence: CDR1 MNHNS, CDR2 SASEGT. CDR3 residues: CASVGAFF. Written as DNA, the CDR3 is TGTGCCAGCGTTGGAGCTTTCTTT.

The chain has TRBV11-1 and TRBJ2-1, with D possibly TRBD1 on 6 matching bases. The V end was cut by 2 bases, the J end by 7 bases, with 21 bases between. The CDR3 has 17 residues. Germline-derived CDR1 and CDR2 are SGHAT and FQDESV (reference sequence). The chain's CDR3 is CASSLNSAGADLNEQFF. CDR3 coding DNA: TGTGCCAGCAGCTTAAACTCCGCAGGGGCCGATTTGAATGAGCAGTTCTTC.

This clonotype was observed a handful of times. The gene calls are TRBV30 and TRBJ1-1, with D tentatively TRBD1 (6 bases). CDR1 and CDR2 from the germline V gene are GTSNPN and SVGIG (reference sequence). V lost 3 bases to trimming and J lost 11 bases, with 13 bases between them. There are 11 residues in the CDR3. CDR3 loop: CAWRWGASAFF. In DNA, the CDR3 is TGTGCCTGGAGATGGGGGGCTTCGGCTTTCTTT.

This clonotype has a count of ten or more. CDR3 protein: CASSLTLEGSRLHEQFF. DNA of the CDR3: TGTGCCAGCAGCTTAACTTTAGAAGGGTCTCGGTTACATGAGCAGTTCTTC. The rearrangement uses TRBV7-9 and TRBJ2-1; D unresolved. Germline CDR1 is SEHNR and CDR2 is FQNEAQ (reference sequence). The CDR3 runs to 17 residues. V lost 2 bases and J lost 8, with 22 bases in between.

This clonotype has just a few counts. The J gene is TRBJ2-5, the V gene TRBV4-1; D remains ambiguous. The CDR3 has 14 amino acids. Germline V gene sequence: CDR1 MGHRA, CDR2 YSYEKL. Trimming removed 1 base from V and 5 bases from J, with 11 bases in between. This CDR3 reads CASSQGHLGETQYF. The DNA for the CDR3 is TGCGCCAGCAGCCAAGGGCACCTAGGGGAGACCCAGTACTTC.

The chain links TRBV6-2 or TRBV6-3 to TRBJ2-7; no definite D call. The V gene's germline CDR1 is MNHEY and CDR2 SVGEGT. This CDR3 spans 14 amino acids. Trimming pared 5 bases from V and 9 bases from J, leaving 20 bases between. The CDR3 loop is CASSDGQALRGQYF. The CDR3 bases are TGTGCCAGCAGTGATGGGCAGGCGCTACGAGGGCAGTACTTC.

As for this clonotype: One base away lies a much larger clone, so this may be a sequencing read error. V usage is TRBV28 and J usage is TRBJ2-7, with TRBD1 matching over 9 bases. The CDR3 is 15 amino acids. CDR1 and CDR2 (germline): MDHEN, SYDVKM. Unmatched junction bases numbered 11, after V lost 6 bases and J lost 5 bases. The CDR3 nucleotides read TGTGCCAGCAGAGATACAGGGGGCCAGTCCCACGAGCAGTACTTC. Amino acids: CASRDTGGQSHEQYF.

Note on this clonotype: A much more abundant neighbour one base away suggests this may be a read error. The rearrangement links TRBV6-4 to TRBJ1-1, with 7 positions matching TRBD1. Germline-derived CDR1 and CDR2 are MRHNA and SNTAGT. This CDR3 is 14 amino acids long. V was clipped by 8 bases and J by 3 bases; unmatched bases: 9. CDR3 sequence (DNA): TGTGCCAGCCTAGATAACGGACAGGACACTGAAGCTTTCTTT. This sequence encodes CASLDNGQDTEAFF.

In the case of this clonotype: A read error may be the cause here, since a much bigger clone is one base away. The genes are TRBV5-1 and TRBJ1-3; possibly TRBD1 for D (5 bases). The CDR3 runs to 16 residues. Deletions cut 4 bases from V and 0 bases from J, with 14 bases between. Per germline, CDR1 SGHRS and CDR2 YFSETQ. In nucleotides, the CDR3 is TGCGCCAGCAGCCCGAGCAGTGGGGGCTCTGGAAACACCATATATTTT. Protein sequence: CASSPSSGGSGNTIYF.

In its sample, this clonotype was seen many times. The chain carries TRBV6-1 and TRBJ2-7; D uncertain. V was clipped by 1 base and J by 5 bases, with 12 bases between them. The CDR3 totals 14 residues. CDR1 is MNHNS, CDR2 SASEGT, per germline. The CDR3 bases are TGTGCCAGCAGTGAAGTGCCTGTCCCGCACGAGCAGTACTTC. Protein product: CASSEVPVPHEQYF.

This clonotype was recorded at least ten times. This sequence joins TRBV11-2 and TRBJ2-3; D is undetermined. The V and J ends lost 5 bases and 7 bases respectively, with 13 bases between them. Germline loops: CDR1 SGHAT, CDR2 FQNNGV. The CDR3 spans 13 residues. The CDR3 spells CASSPQFTYTQYF. The CDR3 DNA follows: TGTGCCAGCAGCCCGCAATTTACATATACGCAGTATTTT.

V gene TRBV12-3 or TRBV12-4 combines with J gene TRBJ2-1, with 10 bases that match TRBD1. The CDR3 has 17 amino acids. Trimming cost V 6 bases and J 8 bases; bases outside gene matches: 16. In DNA, the CDR3 is TGTGCCAGCAGGAAAATCGGGACAGGGGTTTCGATCGATGAGCAGTTCTTC. Amino acids: CASRKIGTGVSIDEQFF.

This clonotype was found many times. This chain joins TRBV28 and TRBJ2-7; weak D call: TRBD1 (6 bases). Trimming took off 7 bases at V and 2 bases at J, with 15 bases between the two ends. The CDR3 runs to 14 residues. Germline V gene sequence: CDR1 MDHEN, CDR2 SYDVKM. CDR3 loop: CASTDDRNPYEQYF. CDR3 DNA: TGTGCCAGCACCGACGACAGGAATCCCTACGAGCAGTACTTC.

This clonotype was seen at least ten times. This chain joins TRBV2 and TRBJ2-1, with 7 bases matching TRBD2. With V trimmed by 3 bases and J by 3 bases, 5 bases remained unmatched. Germline V gene sequence: CDR1 SNHLY, CDR2 FYNNEI. The CDR3 length is 15 residues. The CDR3 protein is CASSDWREFYNEQFF. The CDR3 coding sequence is TGTGCCAGCAGTGATTGGCGGGAGTTCTACAATGAGCAGTTCTTC.

This clonotype was counted at least ten times. This chain connects TRBV15 to TRBJ2-7, with 12 bases that match TRBD1. Germline values: CDR1 LNHNV, CDR2 YYDKDF (reference sequence). V dropped 2 bases and J dropped 8; count of bases not matched to a gene: 7. The CDR3 is 15 amino acids. The CDR3 protein is CATSRPGQGASQQYF. In nucleotides, the CDR3 is TGTGCCACCAGCAGACCGGGACAGGGGGCTTCCCAGCAGTACTTC. Variable domain in full (rest from reference TRBV15 and TRBJ2-7): DAMVIQNPRYQVTQFGKPVTLSCSQTLNHNVMYWYQQKSSQAPKLLFHYYDKDFNNEADTPDNFQSRRPNTSFCFLDIRSPGLGDTAMYLCATSRPGQGASQQYFGPGTRLTVT.

V and J are TRBV29-1 and TRBJ2-6; D possibly corresponds to TRBD1 (7 bases). Germline V gene lookup returns CDR1 SQVTM and CDR2 ANQGSEA. V lost 4 bases and J lost 0, with 22 bases in between. The CDR3 is 19 amino acids. The CDR3 region has the DNA TGCAGCGTTGTAAGGAGGGCCGGGACAGCCAGCTCTGGGGCCAACGTCCTGACTTTC. Protein product: CSVVRRAGTASSGANVLTF.

In its sample, this clonotype was seen many times. The rearrangement uses TRBV28 and TRBJ2-7; 13 positions agree with TRBD2. CDR1 and CDR2 (germline): MDHEN, SYDVKM. The CDR3 length is 16 residues. The J segment lost 3 bases and the V segment lost 3 bases, leaving 5 bases of the junction unmatched. In nucleotides, the CDR3 is TGTGCCAGCAGTTTTACTAGCGGGGGGGATAACTACGAGCAGTACTTC. Protein: CASSFTSGGDNYEQYF.

This clonotype was recorded many times. The genes are TRBV18 and TRBJ2-7; 14 bases are a match to TRBD2. V was pared by 6 bases and J by 5 bases, with 9 bases of the junction left unmatched. The CDR3 sequence is 16 residues long. CDR1 and CDR2 from the germline V gene are KGHSH and LQKENI. DNA of the CDR3: TGTGCCAGCTCTCCGGGACTAGCGGGAGTAAAGAACGAGCAGTACTTC. It codes for CASSPGLAGVKNEQYF.

Details on this clonotype: Possible read error: a much larger clone is one base away. V and J are TRBV28 and TRBJ2-7; D is unresolved. Trimming stripped 11 bases from V and 2 bases from J, with 19 bases between. The CDR3 length is 14 residues. Per the germline V gene, CDR1 is MDHEN and CDR2 is SYDVKM. The CDR3: CAGTPPGRAYEQYF. CDR3 nucleotides: TGTGCCGGCACCCCCCCGGGCCGCGCCTACGAGCAGTACTTC.

The chain combines TRBV14 with TRBJ1-2; the D is unclear. This CDR3 spans 17 amino acids. Trimming left V 1 base short and J 0 bases short, with 15 bases between. CDR1 SGHDN and CDR2 FVKESK come from the germline V gene. The CDR3 spells CASSQGIWRESNYGYTF. The CDR3, as DNA: TGTGCCAGCAGCCAAGGGATATGGCGAGAATCTAACTATGGCTACACCTTC.

This clonotype was seen many times. The chain has TRBV20-1 and TRBJ2-5; 7 nucleotides align to TRBD1. J gave up 4 bases and V 1 base, and 6 bases lay outside the gene matches. The CDR3 consists of 14 residues. Looked up from germline, CDR1 is DFQATT and CDR2 is SNEGSKA (reference sequence). The CDR3 region has the DNA TGCAGTGCTAGAGGGGACAGAACCCTAGAGACCCAGTACTTC. Protein: CSARGDRTLETQYF.